A single T cell receptor (beta chain) is shown here with its context. The target antigen is unknown. The sample comes from a study of a mutant IDH1 vaccine in newly diagnosed glioma. Study in general: Previous treatment comprised radiotherapy, temozolomide, or both, mostly both.

The assay was immunoSEQ multiplex PCR, and TCRdb's table has in-frame clones only and misses some. The top ten clones hold more than 1.5% of a sample with tens of thousands of clones, about 90% of them seen once. Trimming stripped 6 bases from V and 5 bases from J, with 8 bases between. Per germline, CDR1 MGHDK and CDR2 SYGVNS. The CDR3 extends over 12 amino acids. This sample's time point: week 35, safety follow-up. Vaccine doses each comprised 300 ug of mutant IDH1 20-mer peptide, with topical imiquimod. The sample was PBMCs, taken from a glioma patient whose treatment included an IDH1 peptide vaccine. This chain links TRBV25-1 with TRBJ2-1, with D perhaps TRBD2 (6 bases). This TCR came from a man aged 40-49 years with glioma. CDR3 sequence: CASRWGDNEQFF. CDR3 DNA: TGTGCCAGCAGGTGGGGGGACAATGAGCAGTTCTTC.